This TCR beta chain was recovered during a study of T cells after posttransplantation cyclophosphamide. Findings and caveats of the study: Later post-transplant blood repertoires were often dominated by donor CD8+ memory clones. Blood and skin or GI T cell repertoires showed limited TRB overlap. Recipient CMV seropositivity and CMV reactivation strongly tracked TRB clonality.

With respect to this clone: As yet, its antigen is unknown.

Cells defined as naive were viable CD3+CD4+ or CD3+CD8+ and CCR7+CD45RA+CD45RO-CD95-CD27+CD28+. Generated by immunoSEQ multiplex PCR, the TCRdb table keeps only in-frame clones and is missing some. The sample lists tens of thousands of clones; about 97% were seen once. Sample: naive CD4+ T cells sorted from PBMCs. This TCR derives from a man between 45 and 60 years old in good health, CMV-negative, and a related stem cell transplant donor.

CDR3 nucleotide sequence: TGTGCCAGCTCACAGACCGGGGAGCTGTTTTTT. Its protein is CASSQTGELFF. The chain couples TRBV9 to TRBJ2-2; no clear D. CDR1 is SGDLS and CDR2 is YYNGEE in the germline V gene. The CDR3 loop spans 11 amino acids. Trimming took off 7 bases at V and 5 bases at J, with 6 bases between the two ends.